The 24 T cell receptor beta chains below were found in one sample sequenced in a study of OX40 agonist ivuxolimab in advanced cancers. Sequencing used immunoSEQ multiplex PCR; TCRdb keeps in-frame clones, though not all of them. Among approximately 90,000 clones listed, roughly 89% were seen once. The sample consisted of CD4+ or CD8+ T cells sorted from blood, taken in a trial of the OX40 agonist ivuxolimab. The receptor set was obtained from an adult with an advanced solid tumor such as melanoma, head and neck, liver or kidney cancer.

The chain carries TRBV30 and TRBJ2-2; D is perhaps TRBD2 (7 bases). Between the trimmed V and J ends, which lost 4 bases and 1 base, there was a span of 10 bases. Germline V gene data show CDR1 as GTSNPN and CDR2 as SVGIG (reference sequence). The CDR3 has 14 residues. The CDR3 loop reads CAWMRGLNTGELFF. The CDR3 nucleotides are TGTGCCTGGATGCGGGGGCTGAACACCGGGGAGCTGTTTTTT.

J is TRBJ2-5 and V is TRBV11-2; D is possibly TRBD1 (6 bases). Germline CDR1 SGHAT, CDR2 FQNNGV. CDR3 length: 14 residues. V lost 5 bases and J 2 bases, leaving 12 bases between the germline ends. DNA for the CDR3: TGTGCCAGCAGCCTTAACAGGGTTCAAGAGACCCAGTACTTC. Translating gives CASSLNRVQETQYF. Looking up the rest from reference TRBV11-2 and TRBJ2-5 gives the full variable domain: EAGVAQSPRYKIIEKRQSVAFWCNPISGHATLYWYQQILGQGPKLLIQFQNNGVVDDSQLPKDRFSAERLKGVDSTLKIQPAKLEDSAVYLCASSLNRVQETQYFGPGTRLLVL.

The V and J genes are TRBV7-9 and TRBJ1-1; no clear D gene. Per the germline V gene, CDR1 is SEHNR and CDR2 is FQNEAQ (reference sequence). Trimming removed 1 base at V and 1 base at J, with 10 bases between. CDR3 size: 15 residues. The CDR3 DNA sequence: TGTGCCAGCAGCTTAGTCCTGGTAGGGAACACTGAAGCTTTCTTT. As protein: CASSLVLVGNTEAFF.

The chain carries TRBV6-5 and TRBJ1-5; D not certain. The CDR3 contains 13 residues. Germline V gene lookup returns CDR1 MNHEY and CDR2 SVGAGI. Trimming cost V 5 bases and J 7 bases, with 12 bases left between them. The chain's CDR3 is CASSTSGDQPQHF. DNA for the CDR3: TGTGCCAGCAGTACTTCAGGAGACCAGCCCCAGCATTTT.

The sample holds one count of this clone. The rearrangement links TRBV29-1 to TRBJ1-2, with 9 nucleotides matching TRBD1. Germline V gene lookup returns CDR1 SQVTM and CDR2 ANQGSEA. The J segment lost 2 bases and the V segment lost 2 bases, leaving 15 bases of the junction unmatched. The CDR3 contains 18 residues. The CDR3 sequence: CSVEQRGTGGFLNYGYTF. DNA of the CDR3: TGCAGCGTTGAACAACGAGGAACAGGGGGCTTTCTGAACTATGGCTACACCTTC.

Written as DNA, the CDR3 is TGTGCCAGCAGGTACTACAATGAGCAGTTCTTC. It codes for CASRYYNEQFF. This chain uses TRBV27 with TRBJ2-1; D remains ambiguous. Germline lookup yields CDR1 MNHEY and CDR2 SMNVEV (reference sequence). This CDR3 region has 11 residues. Trimming removed 6 bases from V and 3 bases from J, with 3 bases in between.

The chain uses TRBV5-1 and TRBJ1-1, with D uncertain. In germline, CDR1 is SGHRS, CDR2 YFSETQ. The length of the CDR3 is 13 residues. Trimming cost V 0 bases and J 6 bases, with 9 bases left between them. CDR3 coding DNA: TGCGCCAGCAGCTTGGATAATCGGTCTGAAGCTTTCTTT. This sequence encodes CASSLDNRSEAFF.

This rearrangement joins TRBV7-2 to TRBJ1-2; the D is unclear. The CDR3 is 17 residues long. Germline V CDR1 and CDR2: SGHTA, FQGNSA. V was trimmed by 0 bases and J by 3 bases, leaving 17 bases between them. CDR3 sequence reads: CASSLAHFPQDYYGYTF. For the CDR3, the DNA is TGTGCCAGCAGCTTAGCCCACTTCCCCCAGGATTACTATGGCTACACCTTC.

The chain carries TRBV19 and TRBJ1-2; TRBD1 might be the D (6 bases). V shed 4 bases and J shed 3 bases, with 15 bases lying between them. CDR3 size: 15 residues. Germline CDR1 LNHDA, CDR2 SQIVND (reference sequence). CDR3 bases: TGTGCCAGTAGTACTACAGGGCCGAGGTACTATGGCTACACCTTC. Amino acids: CASSTTGPRYYGYTF. Full variable domain (missing parts from reference TRBV19 and TRBJ1-2): DGGITQSPKYLFRKEGQNVTLSCEQNLNHDAMYWYRQDPGQGLRLIYYSQIVNDFQKGDIAEGYSVSREKKESFPLTVTSAQKNPTAFYLCASSTTGPRYYGYTFGSGTRLTVV.

V gene TRBV5-1 combines with J gene TRBJ2-6; unclear D gene. In germline, CDR1 is SGHRS, CDR2 YFSETQ. This CDR3 spans 12 amino acids. The V end was cut by 6 bases, the J end by 0 bases, with 1 base between. The CDR3 DNA sequence: TGCGCCAGCAACTCTGGGGCCAACGTCCTGACTTTC. Residues: CASNSGANVLTF.

The gene calls are TRBV5-1 and TRBJ2-2, with 8 bases identical to TRBD2. This CDR3 is built from 15 residues. Germline loops: CDR1 SGHRS, CDR2 YFSETQ. Unmatched junction bases numbered 5, after V lost 4 bases and J lost 3 bases. CDR3 sequence reads: CASSPGTRDTGELFF. CDR3 nucleotide sequence: TGCGCCAGCAGCCCCGGGACTAGGGACACCGGGGAGCTGTTTTTT.

The gene calls are TRBV7-9 and TRBJ1-4; D not resolved. Trimming left V 10 bases short and J 5 bases short, with 14 bases between. The CDR3 extends over 13 amino acids. The germline gives CDR1 SEHNR, CDR2 FQNEAQ (reference sequence). In DNA, the CDR3 is TGTGCCACCCGGCAACCGTGGAATGAAAAACTGTTTTTT. Translation: CATRQPWNEKLFF.

The chain links TRBV4-3 to TRBJ2-5; no clear D. The CDR3 spans 15 residues. Germline CDR1 is LGHNA and CDR2 is YSLEER. Deletions cut 0 bases from V and 4 bases from J, with 12 bases between. The CDR3 nucleotides are TGCGCCAGCAGCCAAGATAAAGGTTATGGAGAGACCCAGTACTTC. Translated, it gives CASSQDKGYGETQYF.

The rearrangement links TRBV28 to TRBJ2-1, with D perhaps matching TRBD1 (5 bases). The CDR3 sequence is 14 residues long. Trimming took 3 bases from V and 7 from J, leaving 13 bases between them. Germline values: CDR1 MDHEN, CDR2 SYDVKM. This CDR3 reads CASSLARRGNEQFF. The CDR3 DNA sequence: TGTGCCAGCAGTTTGGCCCGTAGGGGAAATGAGCAGTTCTTC.

This clone was seen just once. The chain employs TRBV19 and TRBJ2-1; perhaps TRBD2 as D (5 bases). This CDR3 spans 15 amino acids. CDR1 and CDR2 from the germline V gene are LNHDA and SQIVND (reference sequence). Trimming cost V 7 bases and J 2 bases, with 15 bases left between them. CDR3 sequence (DNA): TGTGCCAGTACCCAGGAGTCGGGGACCTACAATGAGCAGTTCTTC. It specifies CASTQESGTYNEQFF.

V usage is TRBV7-9 and J usage is TRBJ2-7, with D perhaps being TRBD1 or TRBD2 (5 bases each). The V gene lost 5 bases and the J gene lost 0 bases, with 11 bases spanning the gap. The germline CDR1 and CDR2 sequences are SEHNR and FQNEAQ (reference sequence). The CDR3 totals 14 residues. CDR3 DNA sequence: TGTGCCAGCAGCCCGGGACCGAGCTCCTACGAGCAGTACTTC. Translating it yields CASSPGPSSYEQYF. The full variable domain, its missing parts supplied by reference TRBV7-9 and TRBJ2-7, is DTGVSQNPRHKITKRGQNVTFRCDPISEHNRLYWYRQTLGQGPEFLTYFQNEAQLEKSRLLSDRFSAERPKGSFSTLEIQRTEQGDSAMYLCASSPGPSSYEQYFGPGTRLTVT.

V is TRBV5-6 and J is TRBJ1-6; D is possibly TRBD1 (6 bases). V was pared by 4 bases and J by 4 bases, with 18 bases between. In germline, CDR1 is SGHDT, CDR2 YYEEEE. The CDR3 is 17 amino acids. CDR3 amino acids: CASSKVLGGSYNSPLHF. The CDR3 DNA follows: TGTGCCAGCAGCAAAGTATTAGGGGGTTCTTATAATTCACCCCTCCACTTT.

This sequence joins TRBV28 and TRBJ1-5, with TRBD1 matching 8 bases. The CDR3 contains 16 residues. V lost 5 bases, J lost 5 bases, and 11 bases stayed unmatched. From germline, CDR1 is MDHEN and CDR2 SYDVKM. The DNA for the CDR3 is TGTGCCAGCAGTCCCCCGGACAGGGTGGCGGATCAGCCCCAGCATTTT. Amino acid sequence: CASSPPDRVADQPQHF. The full variable domain, in which reference TRBV28 and TRBJ1-5 provide the parts outside the CDR3, is DVKVTQSSRYLVKRTGEKVFLECVQDMDHENMFWYRQDPGLGLRLIYFSYDVKMKEKGDIPEGYSVSREKKERFSLILESASTNQTSMYLCASSPPDRVADQPQHFGDGTRLSIL.

The chain has TRBV6-5 and TRBJ2-7, with 8 positions matching TRBD1. The germline CDR1 and CDR2 sequences are MNHEY and SVGAGI. Germline trimming cut 2 bases from V and 3 bases from J; bases unmatched to any gene: 6. The CDR3 contains 15 residues. In nucleotides, the CDR3 is TGTGCCAGCAGTTACAGGACAGGGACCATCTACGAGCAGTACTTC. Protein product: CASSYRTGTIYEQYF.

The rearrangement uses TRBV19 and TRBJ1-1, with TRBD1 identical over 7 bases. CDR3 length equals 14 residues. Germline V gives CDR1 LNHDA, CDR2 SQIVND (reference sequence). Trimming cost V 9 bases and J 4 bases; bases outside gene matches: 11. The CDR3 spells CASKAHQGGTEAFF. The CDR3 DNA is TGTGCCAGCAAGGCCCATCAGGGGGGCACTGAAGCTTTCTTT. Together with reference TRBV19 and TRBJ1-1, the CDR3 gives the full variable domain: DGGITQSPKYLFRKEGQNVTLSCEQNLNHDAMYWYRQDPGQGLRLIYYSQIVNDFQKGDIAEGYSVSREKKESFPLTVTSAQKNPTAFYLCASKAHQGGTEAFFGQGTRLTVV.

J is TRBJ2-7 and V is TRBV4-2; D is perhaps TRBD1 (6 bases). The CDR3 covers 16 residues. Germline lookup yields CDR1 LGHNA and CDR2 YNFKEQ. Trimming left V 2 bases short and J 0 bases short, with 14 bases between. The CDR3 loop reads CASSQTTGDSSYEQYF. CDR3 in DNA: TGTGCCAGCAGCCAAACGACAGGCGATAGCTCCTACGAGCAGTACTTC.

This chain links TRBV7-9 with TRBJ1-1, with unresolved D. The CDR3 runs to 14 residues. The V gene lost 3 bases and the J gene lost 4 bases, with 12 bases spanning the gap. Looked up from germline, CDR1 is SEHNR and CDR2 is FQNEAQ (reference sequence). Written as DNA, the CDR3 is TGTGCCAGCAGCTTTAACGCCCCAACCACTGAAGCTTTCTTT. This codes for CASSFNAPTTEAFF. Full variable domain (remainder filled in from reference TRBV7-9 and TRBJ1-1): DTGVSQNPRHKITKRGQNVTFRCDPISEHNRLYWYRQTLGQGPEFLTYFQNEAQLEKSRLLSDRFSAERPKGSFSTLEIQRTEQGDSAMYLCASSFNAPTTEAFFGQGTRLTVV.

The chain uses TRBV14 and TRBJ1-1, with no clear D. The CDR3 is 16 amino acids. Trimming shortened V by 0 bases and J by 1 base, and 12 bases separated the two germline ends. CDR1 and CDR2 (germline): SGHDN, FVKESK. The CDR3 reads CASSQDRGWTNTEAFF. CDR3 DNA sequence: TGTGCCAGCAGCCAAGATCGGGGATGGACGAACACTGAAGCTTTCTTT.

The chain employs TRBV4-3 and TRBJ2-7, with D perhaps assigned TRBD1 or TRBD2 (5 bases each). The CDR3 spans 14 residues. The germline V gene encodes CDR1 LGHNA and CDR2 YSLEER. V shed 5 bases and J shed 2 bases, with 13 bases lying between them. CDR3 in amino acids: CASSARPGPYEQYF. The DNA for the CDR3 is TGCGCCAGCAGCGCTCGGCCGGGACCCTACGAGCAGTACTTC.